One TCR beta chain is described in this entry. What it recognizes is unknown. Other DNA sequences from this sample encode an identical CDR3 as well. This sample was included in a study of shared clonotypes between healthy human individuals. Study as a whole: CD8 memory received one plate per donor, CD8 naive two, CD4 memory three and CD4 naive three.

Replicate PCRs from sorted subsets contained approximately 220 ng DNA, which is 29,000 or so T cell genomes. Produced via immunoSEQ multiplex PCR; TCRdb's table is partial and in-frame only. The data contain approximately 2,000,000 clones, around 92% of them singletons. The CDR3 extends over 14 amino acids. Germline CDR1 reads MDHEN; CDR2 reads SYDVKM. The V end lost 2 bases, the J end lost 2 bases, and 10 bases lay between the germline ends. Notes on the study in general: Larger estimated richness was generally recorded for naive subsets relative to memory subsets. Naive CD4 clonotype sharing across a handful of donors was 4.5% to 6%.

The genes are TRBV28 and TRBJ2-7; perhaps TRBD2 as D (5 bases). This sequence originates from a man in his late teens or twenties in good health. Some clones in this sample may be carry-over from other donors' samples. The sequencing input was naive CD4+ T cells from PBMCs. Subset meaning: CD45RA+ positively selected. CDR3 sequence: CASSLAGGTYEQYF. The CDR3 region has the DNA TGTGCCAGCAGTTTAGCGGGCGGAACCTACGAGCAGTACTTC.